One sample yielded the 17 T cell receptor beta chains listed below, sequenced in a study of identical twins. Each CDR3 protein gets one entry after TCRdb re-called the 5' RACE reads with MiXCR. This sample carries about 890,000 distinct CDR3 sequences, roughly 12% of them seen once, and the ten largest clones take roughly 1.5%. This same sample was also part of a study on yellow fever vaccine responses in identical twins.

Material for sequencing was PBMCs. These receptors were obtained from a woman in her late teens or twenties in good health.

This clonotype showed up many times. The rearrangement joins TRBV2 to TRBJ1-1, with D unresolved. Trimming took off 6 bases at V and 3 bases at J, with 11 bases between the two ends. The CDR3 consists of 13 residues. The germline V gene has CDR1 SNHLY and CDR2 FYNNEI. CDR3 residues: CASRWAGDTEAFF. CDR3 bases: TGTGCCAGCAGATGGGCTGGGGACACTGAAGCTTTCTTT. The entire variable domain, with the rest obtained from reference TRBV2 and TRBJ1-1, is as follows: EPEVTQTPSHQVTQMGQEVILRCVPISNHLYFYWYRQILGQKVEFLVSFYNNEISEKSEIFDDQFSVERPDGSNFTLKIRSTKLEDSAMYFCASRWAGDTEAFFGQGTRLTVV.

The CDR3 loop is CSALLVEVGETQYF. Here the CDR3 DNA reads TGCAGTGCTCTACTAGTGGAGGTCGGGGAGACCCAGTACTTC. This chain uses TRBV20-1 with TRBJ2-5; a possible D gene is TRBD2 (5 bases). CDR1 and CDR2 (germline): DFQATT, SNEGSKA (reference sequence). CDR3 length: 14 amino acids. Trimming shortened V by 5 bases and J by 5 bases, and 18 bases separated the two germline ends.

The CDR3 nucleotides are TGTGCCAGCAGCCAAGCATTTGTTTTTTCGTCGAGAATGGACAGGGGACGTCCCTACGAGCAGTACTTC. The encoded protein is CASSQAFVFSSRMDRGRPYEQYF. This chain joins TRBV14 and TRBJ2-7, with 9 bases identical to TRBD1. This CDR3 region has 23 residues. Losses at the gene ends were 1 base for V and 2 bases for J; bases not matched to a gene: 27. In germline, CDR1 is SGHDN, CDR2 FVKESK.

This clonotype was found a few times. The chain couples TRBV6-5 to TRBJ2-7; weak D call: TRBD2 (5 bases). The CDR3 length is 15 residues. V lost 0 bases, J lost 0 bases, and 9 bases lay in between. Per the germline V gene, CDR1 is MNHEY and CDR2 is SVGAGI. The CDR3 nucleotides are TGTGCCAGCAGTTACTCTAGCGCTAGCTCCTACGAGCAGTACTTC. It encodes CASSYSSASSYEQYF.

This clonotype was observed at least ten times. V is TRBV12-3 or TRBV12-4 and J is TRBJ1-1, with D uncertain. V shed 6 bases and J shed 4 bases, with 12 bases lying between them. The CDR3 totals 13 residues. The CDR3 loop reads CASSTRALTEAFF. The CDR3 region has the DNA TGTGCCAGCAGCACTAGGGCTCTCACTGAAGCTTTCTTT.

This clonotype occurred many times. This sequence joins TRBV12-3 or TRBV12-4 and TRBJ1-2, with D possibly matching TRBD1 (5 bases). The CDR3 spans 14 residues. The V end lost 5 bases, the J end lost 6 bases, and 16 bases lay between the germline ends. The CDR3 loop is CASSPSAAGNGYTF. The CDR3 coding sequence is TGTGCCAGCAGTCCCTCGGCGGCAGGGAATGGCTACACCTTC.

This clonotype was seen a few times. This chain uses TRBV27 with TRBJ1-6; D call uncertain. Trimming left V 3 bases short and J 10 bases short, with 7 bases between. CDR3 length equals 12 residues. Per the germline V gene, CDR1 is MNHEY and CDR2 is SMNVEV (reference sequence). The CDR3 is CASSFGESPLHF. Written as DNA, the CDR3 is TGTGCCAGCAGTTTCGGGGAATCACCCCTCCACTTT.

This clonotype was seen at least ten times. V is TRBV20-1 and J is TRBJ2-1; D unresolved. CDR1 and CDR2 from the germline V gene are DFQATT and SNEGSKA (reference sequence). The CDR3 runs 15 residues. V was pared by 2 bases and J by 0 bases, with 11 bases between. CDR3 DNA: TGCAGTGCTAGACTCCAACCTTACTCCTACAATGAGCAGTTCTTC. Encoded protein: CSARLQPYSYNEQFF.

The V gene is TRBV7-6, the J gene TRBJ2-5, with unresolved D. With 4 bases removed from V and 1 base from J, the gap between germline ends came to 7 bases. This CDR3 comprises 13 residues. Germline CDR1 reads SGHVS; CDR2 reads FNYEAQ. This chain's CDR3 is CASSSPPQETQYF. For the CDR3, the DNA is TGTGCCAGCAGCTCCCCCCCCCAAGAGACCCAGTACTTC.

This clonotype was found a few times. This chain uses TRBV29-1 with TRBJ2-7; maybe TRBD2 (6 bases). With 4 bases removed from V and 2 bases from J, the gap between germline ends came to 6 bases. CDR1 is SQVTM and CDR2 is ANQGSEA in the germline V gene. The CDR3 has 11 residues. CDR3 loop: CSVGTTYEQYF. The CDR3 region has the DNA TGCAGCGTTGGGACTACCTACGAGCAGTACTTC.

This clonotype was detected only a few times. The rearrangement joins TRBV27 to TRBJ2-1, with 8 bases identical to TRBD1. The V segment lost 5 bases and the J segment 8 bases; nucleotides outside the gene matches: 8. This CDR3 is built from 14 residues. Looked up from germline, CDR1 is MNHEY and CDR2 is SMNVEV (reference sequence). The CDR3 is CASSPSGTGDEQFF. Written as DNA, the CDR3 is TGTGCCAGCAGTCCCTCCGGGACAGGCGATGAGCAGTTCTTC.

This clonotype has more than one count but fewer than ten. V is TRBV6-5 and J is TRBJ2-2; D is possibly TRBD1 or TRBD2 (6 bases each). Per the germline V gene, CDR1 is MNHEY and CDR2 is SVGAGI. The CDR3 length is 18 residues. The V gene lost 2 bases and the J gene lost 5 bases, with 21 bases spanning the gap. This chain's CDR3 is CASSYPGGGAGVTGELFF. Here the CDR3 DNA reads TGTGCCAGCAGTTACCCGGGCGGCGGGGCAGGGGTTACCGGGGAGCTGTTTTTT.

This clonotype occurred a few times. This chain connects TRBV20-1 to TRBJ1-1; D possibly corresponds to TRBD1 (6 bases). The CDR3 has 15 residues. The V gene's germline CDR1 is DFQATT and CDR2 SNEGSKA (reference sequence). Between the trimmed V and J ends, which lost 3 bases and 1 base, there was a span of 15 bases. The CDR3 here is CSASLSGAGNTEAFF. In DNA form, the CDR3 reads TGCAGTGCTAGTCTATCAGGGGCCGGGAACACTGAAGCTTTCTTT.

The chain links TRBV12-3 or TRBV12-4 to TRBJ1-6; maybe TRBD1 (6 bases). This CDR3 comprises 15 residues. V shed 2 bases and J shed 8 bases, with 13 bases lying between them. The CDR3 here is CASSLKTGPYSPLHF. For the CDR3, the DNA is TGTGCCAGCAGTTTAAAGACAGGTCCGTATTCACCCCTCCACTTT.

This clonotype came up a few times. This sequence joins TRBV6-1 and TRBJ2-3; possibly TRBD2 for D (6 bases). Trimming stripped 5 bases from V and 0 bases from J, with 18 bases between. Germline CDR1 MNHNS, CDR2 SASEGT. This CDR3 is built from 17 residues. The CDR3 DNA follows: TGTGCCAGCAGTCCCCGAAGCGGGTCACCTAGCACAGATACGCAGTATTTT. Translated: CASSPRSGSPSTDTQYF.

The CDR3 is CSAQGQGTYEQYF. CDR3 DNA sequence: TGCAGTGCCCAGGGACAGGGGACCTACGAGCAGTACTTC. The rearrangement uses TRBV20-1 and TRBJ2-7; 10 nucleotides align to TRBD1. Germline V gene lookup returns CDR1 DFQATT and CDR2 SNEGSKA (reference sequence). With 6 bases clipped from V and 2 bases from J, the junction kept 4 bases outside the gene matches. The CDR3 has 13 amino acids.

The chain is built from TRBV2 and TRBJ2-3; D is uncertain. Trimming left V 6 bases short and J 12 bases short, with 10 bases between. The V gene's germline CDR1 is SNHLY and CDR2 FYNNEI. The CDR3 runs to 10 residues. The CDR3 here is CASRGKIQYF. The CDR3 DNA is TGTGCCAGCAGGGGGAAGATTCAGTATTTT.